The TCR beta chain described here comes from a study of long-term antiretroviral therapy in people with HIV. Study-wide results and limits: Patients on ART gained diversity, which nonetheless stayed below transplant donor controls.

immunoSEQ v3.0 was run at survey level. TCRdb's copy holds only in-frame clones and misses some; the assay was immunoSEQ multiplex PCR. The repertoire holds 15,000 to 20,000 clones, with about 80% as singletons. There are a few counts of this clone. Its antigen is undetermined. V was cut by 7 bases and J by 0 bases, with 19 bases left in between. Germline values: CDR1 LNHDA, CDR2 SQIVND (reference sequence). The CDR3 runs 16 residues. This receptor was taken from a man younger than 35 with HIV. The sample was unsorted PBMCs, taken 0.1 years after starting antiretroviral therapy. The chain employs TRBV19 and TRBJ2-7; TRBD1 or TRBD2 may be the D gene (6 bases each). CDR3 sequence reads: CASTPRGEVNSYEQYF. CDR3 DNA: TGTGCCAGTACCCCGAGGGGGGAGGTCAACTCCTACGAGCAGTACTTC.